This T cell receptor (beta chain) was found in a study of early T cells in non-severe SARS-CoV-2 infection. Study in general: Sequencing of unsorted whole blood was done on bulk RNA, leaving chains unpaired. Study-level points and caveats: Matching with VDJdb favored anti-spike CD8 responses (missing private and CD4 specificities).

From germline, CDR1 is GTSNPN and CDR2 SVGIG (reference sequence). V was shortened by 4 bases and J by 3 bases, with 19 bases between the two germline ends. The CDR3 is 16 residues long. Ten or more counts support this clonotype. Its antigen is unknown. Each single cDNA molecule received a unique molecular identifier. MiXCR was run by TCRdb on the 5' RACE reads, yielding one entry per CDR3 protein. This table holds roughly 61,000 distinct CDR3 sequences, 8.5% to 10% found once. V and J are TRBV30 and TRBJ2-1; TRBD2 might be the D (6 bases). This TCR was recovered from an adult who was a healthcare worker with PCR-confirmed SARS-CoV-2 infection or an uninfected control (not recorded which). Sequences were obtained from whole blood. CDR3 sequence reads: CAWTLIGTGVYNEQFF. In nucleotides, the CDR3 is TGTGCCTGGACTCTCATAGGAACGGGGGTCTACAATGAGCAGTTCTTC.